This TCR beta chain was captured in a study of vaccination effects on CD4 cells after COVID-19. Study context: Post-vaccine samples followed the second dose by a median of 72 days.

Clones were read by immunoSEQ multiplex PCR, and TCRdb kept only the in-frame ones, dropping some. The data show around 46,000 clones, around 70% seen once. Following culture for approximately ten days, CD4+ T cells were isolated. Each person got two doses of an mRNA SARS-CoV-2 vaccine, BNT162b2 or mRNA-1273. On both days 3 and 7, half of the culture medium was replaced with IL-2 medium. On this clone: Its target is not known.

V lost 0 bases, J lost 1 base, and 5 bases stayed unmatched. CDR1 LGHDT and CDR2 YNNKEL come from the germline V gene (reference sequence). The CDR3 is made up of 16 amino acids. V is TRBV3-1 (or the pseudogene TRBV3-2) and J is TRBJ1-1; 7 nucleotides align to TRBD1. This specimen consisted of CD4+ T cells from PBMCs cultured without peptide, obtained after COVID-19 vaccination. The TCR originated in a human donor who received a COVID-19 vaccine. The CDR3 loop reads CASSQEGWDRNTEAFF. The CDR3 nucleotides read TGTGCCAGCAGCCAAGAGGGATGGGACAGGAACACTGAAGCTTTCTTT.